Sequencing of this T cell receptor (beta chain) was carried out in a study of blood T cells in healthy people across ages. Broader study findings: Measured against age, TCR beta diversity per million T cells decreased in a roughly linear manner. There were more naive CD4+ cells and higher diversity in long-lived donors than in aged donors. Unsorted PBMC input precluded a conclusive naive versus antigen-experienced comparison.

In its sample, this clonotype was seen a few times. What it binds is unknown. Next came a second PCR, run for roughly 6 to 11 cycles, which used a sample-barcoded 5' primer along with a J-beta primer mix. Using its own MiXCR run on the 5' RACE reads, TCRdb lists one record per CDR3 protein. In the table there are 550,000 to 750,000 distinct CDR3 sequences, under 25% of which are singletons. The CDR3 runs 15 residues. Germline CDR1 reads MNHNS; CDR2 reads SASEGT. V dropped 4 bases and J dropped 2 bases, with 12 bases sitting between them. This clonotype originated in a man in his 70s in good health. The chain links TRBV6-1 to TRBJ2-1; TRBD2 might be the D (6 bases). The source material was blood. The DNA for the CDR3 is TGTGCCAGCAGTGTTTCCGGGAGCCCCTACAATGAGCAGTTCTTC. Residues: CASSVSGSPYNEQFF.